These 32 T cell receptor beta chains share one sample of origin, sequenced in a study of T cell responses to AZD1222 COVID-19 vaccine. The protocol was immunoSEQ multiplex PCR, while the TCRdb copy is restricted to in-frame clones and leaves out a portion. The sample contains tens of thousands of clones, over 80% of which appear only once. The material was peripheral blood, obtained 28 days after the second dose of the MenACWY control vaccine. The receptors were sampled from an adult who received the MenACWY meningococcal vaccine as a control.

This chain connects TRBV5-5 to TRBJ1-5; no firm D call. CDR1 SGHKS and CDR2 YYEKEE come from the germline V gene (reference sequence). Trimming shortened V by 4 bases and J by 4 bases, and 15 bases separated the two germline ends. This CDR3 contains 15 residues. CDR3 sequence reads: CASSPGASPNQPQHF. The CDR3 DNA reads as TGTGCCAGCAGCCCTGGAGCAAGCCCTAATCAGCCCCAGCATTTT. Combining the CDR3 with reference TRBV5-5 and TRBJ1-5 gives the whole variable domain DAGVTQSPTHLIKTRGQQVTLRCSPISGHKSVSWYQQVLGQGPQFIFQYYEKEERGRGNFPDRFSARQFPNYSSELNVNALLLGDSALYLCASSPGASPNQPQHFGDGTRLSIL.

The genes are TRBV28 and TRBJ1-3; D might be TRBD1 (5 bases). CDR3 size: 17 residues. Germline CDR1 and CDR2: MDHEN and SYDVKM. Trimming pared 6 bases from V and 7 bases from J, leaving 25 bases between. The CDR3 DNA reads as TGTGCCAGCAGCTCAAGCTCAGGGCCGGTCTTTAGGAACACCATATATTTT. The encoded protein is CASSSSSGPVFRNTIYF.

The J gene is TRBJ2-3, the V gene TRBV28; D could derive from TRBD1 or TRBD2 (5 bases each). Trimming removed 3 bases from V and 4 bases from J, with 20 bases in between. In germline, CDR1 is MDHEN, CDR2 SYDVKM. CDR3 length: 17 residues. CDR3: CASSLGAGGRGADTQYF. The CDR3 region has the DNA TGTGCCAGCAGTTTGGGTGCGGGCGGAAGAGGGGCAGATACGCAGTATTTT.

This rearrangement joins TRBV10-2 to TRBJ2-1; the match to TRBD2 covers 9 bases. Trimming took 3 bases from V and 2 from J; bases not matched to a gene: 8. Germline V gene lookup returns CDR1 WSHSY and CDR2 SAAADI. The CDR3 covers 17 residues. CDR3 in amino acids: CASSDPGTSITYNEQFF. CDR3 sequence (DNA): TGCGCCAGCAGTGACCCCGGGACTAGCATCACCTACAATGAGCAGTTCTTC.

This clone occurred once. This chain connects TRBV6-5 to TRBJ1-1; no reliable D call. The CDR3 spans 13 residues. Germline CDR1 and CDR2: MNHEY and SVGAGI. The V end was cut by 8 bases, the J end by 0 bases, with 10 bases between. The CDR3 region is CASGREVNTEAFF. As DNA, the CDR3 is TGTGCCAGCGGGAGGGAGGTGAACACTGAAGCTTTCTTT.

This rearrangement joins TRBV9 to TRBJ1-6, with D uncertain. Germline lookup yields CDR1 SGDLS and CDR2 YYNGEE. Deletions cut 2 bases from V and 3 bases from J, with 9 bases between. The CDR3 has 15 residues. Here the CDR3 reads CASSVTTDYNSPLHF. In DNA, the CDR3 is TGTGCCAGCAGCGTTACTACGGACTATAATTCACCCCTCCACTTT.

This clone was counted a few times. This chain uses TRBV5-4 with TRBJ1-6; D is ambiguous. V was pared by 4 bases and J by 6 bases, with 11 bases between. Germline loops: CDR1 SGHNT, CDR2 YYREEE (reference sequence). This CDR3 spans 14 amino acids. CDR3 residues: CASSREPTNSPLHF. In DNA form, the CDR3 reads TGTGCCAGCAGCCGTGAACCTACTAATTCACCCCTCCACTTT.

The rearrangement uses TRBV11-3 and TRBJ2-1; the match to TRBD2 covers 11 bases. Trimming took 0 bases from V and 7 from J; bases not matched to a gene: 5. CDR1 and CDR2 (germline): SGHNT, YENEEA. CDR3 length equals 16 residues. DNA of the CDR3: TGTGCCAGCAGCTTAGAACTAGCGGGAGTGGGGAATGAGCAGTTCTTC. It codes for CASSLELAGVGNEQFF.

The J gene is TRBJ1-5, the V gene TRBV21-1. TRBV21-1 is recorded as a pseudogene. The length of the CDR3 is 17 residues. The CDR3 loop reads CASSKCGARRRDQPQHF. The CDR3 DNA sequence: TGTGCCAGCAGCAAATGCGGGGCCCGACGGAGGGATCAGCCCCAGCATTTT.

This clone has a single count. V is TRBV10-3 and J is TRBJ2-2; no reliable D call. Germline-derived CDR1 and CDR2 are ENHRY and SYGVKD. Trimming removed 10 bases at V and 1 base at J, with 10 bases between. This CDR3 has 13 amino acids. DNA of the CDR3: TGTGCCAACCTACCCGAGAACACCGGGGAGCTGTTTTTT. This encodes CANLPENTGELFF.

The V and J genes are TRBV19 and TRBJ1-2, with TRBD1 matching over 7 bases. The germline gives CDR1 LNHDA, CDR2 SQIVND (reference sequence). The V and J ends lost 9 bases and 8 bases, in that order; junction bases with no gene match: 18. The CDR3 is made up of 15 amino acids. CDR3 sequence: CASESQQGTGFGYTF. DNA of the CDR3: TGTGCCAGCGAGAGCCAACAGGGGACTGGGTTCGGCTACACCTTC.

In its sample, this clone was seen once. This chain connects TRBV12-3 or TRBV12-4 to TRBJ1-3; D is ambiguous. The CDR3 loop spans 11 amino acids. Trimming removed 7 bases at V and 3 bases at J, with 4 bases between. The CDR3 here is CASNRGNTIYF. The CDR3 region has the DNA TGTGCCAGCAATCGTGGAAACACCATATATTTT.

This chain joins TRBV5-4 and TRBJ1-6; TRBD1 is a possible D gene (5 bases). Trimming took off 0 bases at V and 4 bases at J, with 14 bases between the two ends. This CDR3 is 17 amino acids long. Per germline, CDR1 SGHNT and CDR2 YYREEE (reference sequence). CDR3 sequence reads: CASSLEGGVGYNSPLHF. The DNA of the CDR3 is TGTGCCAGCAGCTTGGAGGGAGGGGTCGGATATAATTCACCCCTCCACTTT.

This clone was seen only once. The chain recombines TRBV18 with TRBJ2-3; 11 bases fit TRBD2. The CDR3 consists of 16 residues. J lost 1 base, V lost 3 bases, and 3 bases had no gene match. From germline, CDR1 is KGHSH and CDR2 LQKENI. CDR3 sequence reads: CASSPGTSGGTDTQYF. In nucleotides, the CDR3 is TGTGCCAGCTCACCCGGGACTAGCGGAGGCACAGATACGCAGTATTTT.

This chain links TRBV7-6 with TRBJ1-5; no reliable D call. V was clipped by 3 bases and J by 6 bases, with 9 bases between them. The germline V gene encodes CDR1 SGHVS and CDR2 FNYEAQ. This CDR3 is built from 13 residues. CDR3 sequence reads: CASSLALGQPQHF. In DNA form, the CDR3 reads TGTGCCAGCAGCTTGGCCCTGGGTCAGCCCCAGCATTTT.

The V and J genes are TRBV28 and TRBJ2-1; the D call may be TRBD1 or TRBD2 (6 bases each). With 5 bases removed from V and 8 bases from J, the gap between germline ends came to 25 bases. Per the germline V gene, CDR1 is MDHEN and CDR2 is SYDVKM. The length of the CDR3 is 17 residues. The CDR3 protein is CASSPSLGTGRLDEQFF. In DNA, the CDR3 is TGTGCCAGCAGTCCCTCATTAGGTACAGGGAGGTTGGATGAGCAGTTCTTC.

V usage is TRBV6-5 and J usage is TRBJ2-7, with D perhaps TRBD1 (6 bases). Looked up from germline, CDR1 is MNHEY and CDR2 is SVGAGI. Trimming left V 5 bases short and J 11 bases short, with 13 bases between. The CDR3 sequence is 11 residues long. CDR3 amino acids: CASSNRVGEYF. CDR3 in DNA: TGTGCCAGCAGTAACAGGGTCGGGGAGTACTTC.

The chain recombines TRBV7-2 with TRBJ2-5; tentatively, D is TRBD2 (6 bases). The V gene lost 2 bases and the J gene lost 0 bases, with 16 bases spanning the gap. Germline V gene lookup returns CDR1 SGHTA and CDR2 FQGNSA. The CDR3 has 17 amino acids. This CDR3 reads CASSLSFTSRHQETQYF. CDR3 DNA sequence: TGTGCCAGCAGCTTATCATTCACTAGCCGCCACCAAGAGACCCAGTACTTC.

V usage is TRBV6-5 and J usage is TRBJ1-2, with D perhaps matching TRBD1 (5 bases). CDR1 is MNHEY and CDR2 is SVGAGI in the germline V gene. The V end lost 6 bases, the J end lost 3 bases, and 14 bases lay between the germline ends. There are 14 residues in the CDR3. The DNA of the CDR3 is TGTGCCAGCAGCTACGACAGTATGGACTATGGCTACACCTTC. It specifies CASSYDSMDYGYTF.

This chain connects TRBV4-3 to TRBJ1-2, with 7 bases matching TRBD1. Per the germline V gene, CDR1 is LGHNA and CDR2 is YSLEER. The CDR3 has 15 amino acids. V lost 4 bases and J lost 2; bases outside the gene matches: 7. As DNA, the CDR3 is TGCGCCAGCAGCCCCGACAGGGCGGGGAACTATGGCTACACCTTC. Translating it yields CASSPDRAGNYGYTF.

The chain uses TRBV7-2 and TRBJ2-2, with a possible D match to TRBD1 (6 bases). This CDR3 is built from 16 residues. V was cut by 5 bases and J by 0 bases, with 13 bases left in between. CDR1 is SGHTA and CDR2 is FQGNSA in the germline V gene. CDR3 nucleotides: TGTGCCAGCAGCCTGCCTTCAGGGGCGAACACCGGGGAGCTGTTTTTT. As protein: CASSLPSGANTGELFF.

V and J are TRBV6-6 and TRBJ1-4; 11 positions agree with TRBD1. Germline CDR1 is MNHNY and CDR2 is SVGAGI (reference sequence). The CDR3 loop spans 16 amino acids. The V and J ends lost 5 bases and 7 bases, in that order; junction bases with no gene match: 9. The CDR3 is CASSRTGTGGLEKLFF. The CDR3 region has the DNA TGTGCCAGCAGTCGAACTGGGACAGGGGGGCTTGAAAAACTGTTTTTT.

The chain is built from TRBV4-3 and TRBJ2-1; TRBD1 matches at 9 bases. V was clipped by 5 bases and J by 8 bases; unmatched bases: 10. Germline CDR1 LGHNA, CDR2 YSLEER. This CDR3 spans 15 amino acids. The CDR3 DNA reads TGCGCCAGCAGCTCCGGACAGGGGTATGGATATGAGCAGTTCTTC. It translates to CASSSGQGYGYEQFF.

The chain couples TRBV5-6 to TRBJ1-2; 7 nucleotides line up with TRBD1. The CDR3 is 15 amino acids. CDR1 is SGHDT, CDR2 YYEEEE, per germline. The ends lost 5 bases at V and 3 bases at J; junction bases unmatched: 10. This CDR3 reads CASSSTGAAYYGYTF. As DNA, the CDR3 is TGTGCCAGCAGTTCTACAGGGGCTGCGTACTATGGCTACACCTTC.

The chain carries TRBV10-3 and TRBJ2-3; 10 bases are shared with TRBD2. CDR3 size: 13 residues. Trimming at V came to 10 bases and at J to 4 bases, leaving 5 bases not matched to a gene. Germline-derived CDR1 and CDR2 are ENHRY and SYGVKD. The chain's CDR3 is CATVAGGADTQYF. As DNA, the CDR3 is TGTGCCACCGTAGCGGGAGGAGCAGATACGCAGTATTTT.

V usage is TRBV2 and J usage is TRBJ2-3; 12 bases are a match to TRBD2. In germline, CDR1 is SNHLY, CDR2 FYNNEI. This CDR3 region has 16 residues. V was clipped by 6 bases and J by 2 bases; unmatched bases: 6. Here the CDR3 DNA reads TGTGCCAGCAGCCCCGGGACTAGCGGGTACACAGATACGCAGTATTTT. This gives the protein CASSPGTSGYTDTQYF.

This chain links TRBV27 with TRBJ1-6, with D unresolved. Trimming took off 4 bases at V and 0 bases at J, with 7 bases between the two ends. This CDR3 is 15 amino acids long. Germline CDR1 is MNHEY and CDR2 is SMNVEV (reference sequence). The CDR3 protein is CASSSRSSYNSPLHF. In DNA, the CDR3 is TGTGCCAGCAGTTCCCGGAGCTCCTATAATTCACCCCTCCACTTT.

The CDR3 reads CASSYSLAGVVYEQYF. The CDR3 region has the DNA TGTGCCAGCAGTTACTCCCTAGCGGGAGTAGTCTACGAGCAGTACTTC. J is TRBJ2-7 and V is TRBV6-5; TRBD2 matches at 10 bases. The V gene's germline CDR1 is MNHEY and CDR2 SVGAGI. CDR3 size: 16 residues. With V trimmed by 0 bases and J by 3 bases, 5 bases remained unmatched.

This chain uses TRBV28 with TRBJ2-2; D is uncertain. The length of the CDR3 is 13 residues. The germline CDR1 and CDR2 sequences are MDHEN and SYDVKM. Trimming removed 4 bases from V and 7 bases from J, with 10 bases in between. The CDR3 spells CASSSGWNGELFF. The CDR3 nucleotides read TGTGCCAGCAGTTCTGGGTGGAACGGGGAGCTGTTTTTT. Combining the CDR3 with reference TRBV28 and TRBJ2-2 gives the whole variable domain DVKVTQSSRYLVKRTGEKVFLECVQDMDHENMFWYRQDPGLGLRLIYFSYDVKMKEKGDIPEGYSVSREKKERFSLILESASTNQTSMYLCASSSGWNGELFFGEGSRLTVL.

The V gene is TRBV6-5, the J gene TRBJ2-2, with D perhaps matching TRBD1 (6 bases). Germline V gives CDR1 MNHEY, CDR2 SVGAGI. This CDR3 contains 15 residues. The germline V and J ends were trimmed by 7 bases and 3 bases, with 15 bases remaining between them. The CDR3 reads CASILRRGDTGELFF. For the CDR3, the DNA is TGTGCCAGCATCCTACGCAGGGGCGACACCGGGGAGCTGTTTTTT.

The V gene is TRBV5-1, the J gene TRBJ1-3; tentatively, D is TRBD1 (6 bases). CDR3 size: 16 residues. Per the germline V gene, CDR1 is SGHRS and CDR2 is YFSETQ. V was pared by 3 bases and J by 0 bases, with 13 bases between. CDR3 residues: CASSSDSQSSGNTIYF. CDR3 bases: TGCGCCAGCAGCTCGGACAGCCAGAGCTCTGGAAACACCATATATTTT.

V usage is TRBV29-1 and J usage is TRBJ2-5; D perhaps matches TRBD2 (6 bases). The length of the CDR3 is 14 residues. V was pared by 6 bases and J by 0 bases, with 14 bases between. Germline CDR1 SQVTM, CDR2 ANQGSEA. The CDR3 spells CSVPREQYQETQYF. The CDR3, as DNA: TGCAGCGTGCCCCGGGAGCAGTACCAAGAGACCCAGTACTTC. Filled out from reference TRBV29-1 and TRBJ2-5, the complete variable domain reads SAVISQKPSRDICQRGTSLTIQCQVDSQVTMMFWYRQQPGQSLTLIATANQGSEATYESGFVIDKFPISRPNLTFSTLTVSNMSPEDSSIYLCSVPREQYQETQYFGPGTRLLVL.